The 30 T cell receptor beta chains below come from one sample, sequenced in a study of OX40 agonist ivuxolimab in advanced cancers. Profiled with immunoSEQ multiplex PCR; TCRdb holds only in-frame clones, not every one. The sample records about 61,000 clones, about 88% being singletons. This specimen consisted of CD4+ or CD8+ T cells sorted from blood, obtained in a trial of the OX40 agonist ivuxolimab. These receptors came from an adult with an advanced solid tumor such as melanoma, head and neck, liver or kidney cancer.

The table lists this clone with a count of one. V is TRBV9 and J is TRBJ1-4; 9 positions agree with TRBD1. After removal of 4 bases from V and 6 bases from J, the junction contained 7 bases not matched to a gene. Germline lookup yields CDR1 SGDLS and CDR2 YYNGEE. The CDR3 contains 15 residues. CDR3 loop: CASSITGTGYEKLFF. The CDR3 DNA follows: TGTGCCAGCAGCATAACCGGGACAGGGTATGAAAAACTGTTTTTT.

This rearrangement joins TRBV7-8 to TRBJ2-2; perhaps TRBD1 as D (6 bases). Germline V gives CDR1 SGHVS, CDR2 FQNEAQ. The germline V and J ends were trimmed by 1 base and 6 bases, with 15 bases remaining between them. The CDR3 loop spans 16 amino acids. The CDR3 spells CASSLVGDTPAGELFF. For the CDR3, the DNA is TGTGCCAGCAGCTTAGTGGGGGACACCCCCGCCGGGGAGCTGTTTTTT.

This chain joins TRBV28 and TRBJ1-4; TRBD1 matches 7 bases. V gave up 2 bases and J gave up 7 bases; unmatched junction bases: 4. CDR1 MDHEN and CDR2 SYDVKM come from the germline V gene. This CDR3 comprises 14 residues. For the CDR3, the DNA is TGTGCCAGCAGTTTACAGGGGGGGAGTGAAAAACTGTTTTTT. Its protein is CASSLQGGSEKLFF.

This clone has a handful of counts. The chain links TRBV19 to TRBJ2-1; the D gene is possibly TRBD2 (6 bases). Germline lookup yields CDR1 LNHDA and CDR2 SQIVND (reference sequence). V lost 6 bases, J lost 0 bases, and 15 bases lay in between. The CDR3 runs to 16 residues. In DNA form, the CDR3 reads TGTGCCAGTAGGAAGGGAGGCCCAAGCTCCTACAATGAGCAGTTCTTC. This encodes CASRKGGPSSYNEQFF.

The chain recombines TRBV4-1 with TRBJ2-3; D possibly corresponds to TRBD2 (6 bases). The CDR3 loop spans 14 amino acids. Per germline, CDR1 MGHRA and CDR2 YSYEKL. Trimming shortened V by 1 base and J by 3 bases, and 8 bases separated the two germline ends. CDR3 region: CASSQAGATDTQYF. The CDR3 DNA reads as TGCGCCAGCAGCCAAGCGGGAGCGACAGATACGCAGTATTTT.

The chain combines TRBV19 with TRBJ1-1, with D unresolved. The CDR3 sequence is 15 residues long. The V gene lost 0 bases and the J gene lost 1 base, with 9 bases spanning the gap. CDR1 and CDR2 from the germline V gene are LNHDA and SQIVND (reference sequence). CDR3 protein: CASSIDLEENTEAFF. The CDR3 region has the DNA TGTGCCAGTAGTATAGATCTAGAGGAGAACACTGAAGCTTTCTTT.

The chain combines TRBV27 with TRBJ2-3, with D uncertain. The germline CDR1 and CDR2 sequences are MNHEY and SMNVEV (reference sequence). The CDR3 extends over 13 amino acids. V was cut by 2 bases and J by 5 bases, with 8 bases left in between. The CDR3 nucleotides read TGTGCCAGCAGTTTAAGCGTGGTAGATACGCAGTATTTT. Translated, it gives CASSLSVVDTQYF.

The count of this clone is one. This chain uses TRBV6-5 with TRBJ2-2; D unresolved. V lost 6 bases, J lost 5 bases, and 10 bases lay in between. Germline loops: CDR1 MNHEY, CDR2 SVGAGI. The CDR3 is 13 residues long. CDR3 protein: CASRRILTGELFF. DNA for the CDR3: TGTGCCAGCAGGAGGATACTAACCGGGGAGCTGTTTTTT.

The J gene is TRBJ2-2, the V gene TRBV5-1; D possibly corresponds to TRBD2 (6 bases). Germline V gene lookup returns CDR1 SGHRS and CDR2 YFSETQ. The V and J ends lost 0 bases and 7 bases respectively, with 7 bases between them. CDR3 length equals 13 residues. CDR3 bases: TGCGCCAGCAGCTTGGCGGGGGTCGGGGAGCTGTTTTTT. Its protein is CASSLAGVGELFF.

This clone occurred once. The chain combines TRBV4-3 with TRBJ2-1; 9 bases map to TRBD2. Germline V lookup: CDR1 LGHNA, CDR2 YSLEER. Germline trimming cut 0 bases from V and 7 bases from J; bases unmatched to any gene: 10. The CDR3 length is 17 residues. CDR3 nucleotide sequence: TGCGCCAGCAGCCAAGAACCCTACCTAGCGGGGAAAAATGAGCAGTTCTTC. Translated: CASSQEPYLAGKNEQFF.

The genes are TRBV4-3 and TRBJ2-1, with D unresolved. Per the germline V gene, CDR1 is LGHNA and CDR2 is YSLEER. The V gene lost 6 bases and the J gene lost 9 bases, with 9 bases spanning the gap. The CDR3 extends over 11 amino acids. In nucleotides, the CDR3 is TGCGCCAGCAGATCAGGCGGTGAGCAGTTCTTC. It codes for CASRSGGEQFF.

This clone was detected a few times. V is TRBV11-3 and J is TRBJ2-7; weak D call: TRBD2 (6 bases). Trimming left V 3 bases short and J 5 bases short, with 11 bases between. The germline CDR1 and CDR2 sequences are SGHNT and YENEEA. The CDR3 contains 13 residues. The CDR3 protein is CASSFEWEDEQYF. The DNA for the CDR3 is TGTGCCAGCAGCTTCGAGTGGGAGGACGAGCAGTACTTC.

This chain uses TRBV4-2 with TRBJ2-1; unclear D gene. In germline, CDR1 is LGHNA, CDR2 YNFKEQ. The V end lost 6 bases, the J end lost 7 bases, and 10 bases lay between the germline ends. This CDR3 comprises 12 residues. The CDR3 DNA reads TGTGCCAGCAGTTACCAAGGGAATGAGCAGTTCTTC. Protein product: CASSYQGNEQFF.

This clone was detected once. V and J are TRBV6-1 and TRBJ2-1, with D maybe TRBD2 (5 bases). Germline V gene data show CDR1 as MNHNS and CDR2 as SASEGT. The CDR3 contains 13 residues. Trimming cost V 3 bases and J 9 bases, with 12 bases left between them. The CDR3 DNA follows: TGTGCCAGCAGTGAGGTCCTAGCAGGTGAGCAGTTCTTC. Translating it yields CASSEVLAGEQFF.

The chain joins TRBV10-3 to TRBJ2-1, with 11 bases that match TRBD2. Looked up from germline, CDR1 is ENHRY and CDR2 is SYGVKD. The CDR3 has 16 residues. Unmatched junction bases numbered 7, after V lost 3 bases and J lost 6 bases. CDR3 protein: CAISDKTSGSGNEQFF. CDR3 coding DNA: TGTGCCATCAGTGACAAAACTAGCGGGAGCGGCAATGAGCAGTTCTTC.

In this sample, this clone turned up a few times. The rearrangement uses TRBV7-9 and TRBJ2-7; the D gene is possibly TRBD2 (5 bases). The CDR3 totals 12 residues. Trimming stripped 6 bases from V and 4 bases from J, with 10 bases between. Looked up from germline, CDR1 is SEHNR and CDR2 is FQNEAQ (reference sequence). The CDR3 is CASRADGYEQYF. In nucleotides, the CDR3 is TGTGCCAGCAGAGCGGACGGATACGAGCAGTACTTC.

The chain is built from TRBV19 and TRBJ1-4; 8 nucleotides line up with TRBD1. This CDR3 has 15 residues. CDR1 is LNHDA and CDR2 is SQIVND in the germline V gene (reference sequence). V shed 7 bases, J shed 7 bases, and the junction held 11 bases outside the gene matches. CDR3 region: CASTPRSDRAEKLFF. DNA of the CDR3: TGTGCCAGTACCCCCCGCTCGGACAGGGCTGAAAAACTGTTTTTT.

J is TRBJ2-5 and V is TRBV11-1, with D maybe TRBD1 (6 bases). The CDR3 totals 14 residues. Deletions cut 3 bases from V and 3 bases from J, with 11 bases between. Germline assignment: CDR1 SGHAT and CDR2 FQDESV (reference sequence). CDR3 loop: CASSFLSGEETQYF. CDR3 in DNA: TGTGCCAGCAGCTTTCTTTCAGGGGAAGAGACCCAGTACTTC.

V gene TRBV5-1 combines with J gene TRBJ2-1, with 11 bases fitting TRBD2. CDR3 length: 15 residues. CDR1 is SGHRS and CDR2 is YFSETQ in the germline V gene. Trimming cost V 4 bases and J 8 bases; bases outside gene matches: 8. DNA for the CDR3: TGCGCCAGCAGCCATAGCGGGAGGGCCGGGGATGAGCAGTTCTTC. This codes for CASSHSGRAGDEQFF. The full variable domain, in which reference TRBV5-1 and TRBJ2-1 provide the parts outside the CDR3, is KAGVTQTPRYLIKTRGQQVTLSCSPISGHRSVSWYQQTPGQGLQFLFEYFSETQRNKGNFPGRFSGRQFSNSRSEMNVSTLELGDSALYLCASSHSGRAGDEQFFGPGTRLTVL.

This clone was counted a single time. This chain connects TRBV19 to TRBJ2-3; D gene uncertain. Trimming left V 6 bases short and J 0 bases short, with 4 bases between. This CDR3 spans 12 amino acids. Germline values: CDR1 LNHDA, CDR2 SQIVND (reference sequence). CDR3 coding DNA: TGTGCCAGTAGCGGGAGCACAGATACGCAGTATTTT. Translated: CASSGSTDTQYF.

This chain uses TRBV5-5 with TRBJ2-2, with D hard to call. CDR3 length: 14 residues. Looked up from germline, CDR1 is SGHKS and CDR2 is YYEKEE (reference sequence). The germline V and J ends were trimmed by 1 base and 3 bases, with 7 bases remaining between them. The CDR3: CASSLWVDTGELFF. CDR3 nucleotides: TGTGCCAGCAGCTTGTGGGTTGACACCGGGGAGCTGTTTTTT.

This sequence joins TRBV6-6 and TRBJ2-3, with 7 bases that match TRBD2. The CDR3 sequence is 14 residues long. V lost 2 bases to trimming and J lost 4 bases; unmatched junction nucleotides: 3. CDR1 and CDR2 from the germline V gene are MNHNY and SVGAGI (reference sequence). The CDR3 region is CASSYTGGSDTQYF. DNA of the CDR3: TGTGCCAGCAGTTACACGGGAGGATCAGATACGCAGTATTTT.

The J gene is TRBJ1-2, the V gene TRBV5-1, with D perhaps matching TRBD1 (6 bases). Germline assignment: CDR1 SGHRS and CDR2 YFSETQ. This CDR3 has 16 amino acids. V gave up 4 bases and J gave up 6 bases, with 22 bases separating them. The CDR3 nucleotides read TGCGCCAGCAGCCCCCCGCCTGGGGGGGCGCGGAATGGCTACACCTTC. Its translation: CASSPPPGGARNGYTF.

The chain combines TRBV9 with TRBJ2-1; the D gene is possibly TRBD2 (5 bases). The CDR3 runs 13 residues. Germline V gives CDR1 SGDLS, CDR2 YYNGEE. The V gene lost 0 bases and the J gene lost 6 bases, with 7 bases spanning the gap. CDR3: CASSVGGSNEQFF. In DNA form, the CDR3 reads TGTGCCAGCAGCGTAGGAGGGTCCAATGAGCAGTTCTTC.

This chain uses TRBV6-5 with TRBJ1-4, with D unclear. This CDR3 has 13 residues. V was shortened by 9 bases and J by 0 bases, with 8 bases between the two germline ends. CDR1 and CDR2 (germline): MNHEY, SVGAGI. The CDR3 nucleotides read TGTGCCAGTTCGATCGCAACTAATGAAAAACTGTTTTTT. Its translation: CASSIATNEKLFF.

J is TRBJ2-1 and V is TRBV6-5; a possible D gene is TRBD1 (5 bases). Germline V gene sequence: CDR1 MNHEY, CDR2 SVGAGI. The V gene lost 8 bases and the J gene lost 14 bases, with 25 bases spanning the gap. The CDR3 runs 14 residues. CDR3 nucleotide sequence: TGTGCCAGCTCCCTTACTCTTCCCAGGACAAGAGAGTTCTTC. Protein product: CASSLTLPRTREFF.

V is TRBV4-1 and J is TRBJ1-1, with 8 bases identical to TRBD1. This CDR3 has 18 residues. Germline lookup yields CDR1 MGHRA and CDR2 YSYEKL. The V gene end was trimmed by 5 bases and the J gene end by 0 bases; junction bases not matched to a gene: 14. The CDR3 region is CASSFRSSGGLLNTEAFF. The CDR3 coding sequence is TGCGCCAGCAGCTTTCGATCGTCAGGGGGCCTTTTGAACACTGAAGCTTTCTTT.

This chain links TRBV6-5 with TRBJ1-1; no clear D gene. With 2 bases removed from V and 0 bases from J, the gap between germline ends came to 10 bases. The CDR3 is 15 amino acids. Germline V CDR1 and CDR2: MNHEY, SVGAGI. The CDR3 DNA sequence: TGTGCCAGCAGTTACGGTAATACAGTGAACACTGAAGCTTTCTTT. Its translation: CASSYGNTVNTEAFF.

The chain has TRBV28 and TRBJ2-7; 9 nucleotides align to TRBD2. V was pared by 4 bases and J by 1 base, with 5 bases of the junction left unmatched. Germline assignment: CDR1 MDHEN and CDR2 SYDVKM. This CDR3 is 15 amino acids long. This CDR3 is CASSSSSGDSYEQYF. In DNA form, the CDR3 reads TGTGCCAGCAGTTCATCTAGCGGGGATTCCTACGAGCAGTACTTC.

The genes are TRBV6-5 and TRBJ2-7, with D tentatively TRBD2 (6 bases). The CDR3 spans 12 residues. Per the germline V gene, CDR1 is MNHEY and CDR2 is SVGAGI. V was clipped by 6 bases and J by 3 bases, with 9 bases between them. CDR3 bases: TGTGCCAGCAGCCGGGACTTCTACGAGCAGTACTTC. It yields the protein CASSRDFYEQYF.